This T cell receptor (beta chain) appears in the sequencing data of a study of blood T cell repertoires in COVID-19. Study overall: PBMCs, B-cell-depleted T cells, or T cells provided the cDNA or gDNA that made up the material.

Libraries were prepared by immunoSEQ multiplex PCR; TCRdb keeps only in-frame clonotypes and omits some of them. Of about 69,000 clones listed, more than 75% are singletons. Trimming shortened V by 4 bases and J by 1 base, and 10 bases separated the two germline ends. Per germline, CDR1 LGHNA and CDR2 YNFKEQ. CDR3 size: 15 residues. V and J are TRBV4-2 and TRBJ2-2; possible D gene TRBD1, 5 bases. This receptor was obtained from a man aged 35-49 years with COVID-19, enrolled during active disease. The sequenced material came from peripheral blood. The CDR3 spells CASSLRELNTGELFF. CDR3 in DNA: TGTGCCAGCAGCCTCAGGGAATTGAACACCGGGGAGCTGTTTTTT.